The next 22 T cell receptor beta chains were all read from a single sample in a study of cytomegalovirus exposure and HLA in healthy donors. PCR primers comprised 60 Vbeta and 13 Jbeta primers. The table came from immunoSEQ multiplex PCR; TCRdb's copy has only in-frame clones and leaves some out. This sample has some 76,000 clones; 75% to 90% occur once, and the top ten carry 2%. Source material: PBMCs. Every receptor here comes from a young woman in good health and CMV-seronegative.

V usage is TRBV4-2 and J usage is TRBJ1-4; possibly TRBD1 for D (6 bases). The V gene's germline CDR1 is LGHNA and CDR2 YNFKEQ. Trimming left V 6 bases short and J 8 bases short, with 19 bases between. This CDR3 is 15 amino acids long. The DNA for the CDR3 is TGTGCCAGCAGTCTTGGAGGGGGGGCGCACGAAAAACTGTTTTTT. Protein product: CASSLGGGAHEKLFF.

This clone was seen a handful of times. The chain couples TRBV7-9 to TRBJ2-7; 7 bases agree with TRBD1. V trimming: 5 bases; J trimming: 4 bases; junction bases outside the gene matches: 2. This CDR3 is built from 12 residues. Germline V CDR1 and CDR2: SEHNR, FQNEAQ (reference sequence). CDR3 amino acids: CASSRTGYEQYF. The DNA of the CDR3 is TGTGCCAGCAGCCGGACAGGTTACGAGCAGTACTTC.

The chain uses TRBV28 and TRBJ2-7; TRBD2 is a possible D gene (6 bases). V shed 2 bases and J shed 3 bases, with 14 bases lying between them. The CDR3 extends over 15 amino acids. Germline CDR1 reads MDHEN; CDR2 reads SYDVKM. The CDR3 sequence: CASSLKLAVLYEQYF. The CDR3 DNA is TGTGCCAGCAGTTTAAAACTAGCTGTGCTCTACGAGCAGTACTTC.

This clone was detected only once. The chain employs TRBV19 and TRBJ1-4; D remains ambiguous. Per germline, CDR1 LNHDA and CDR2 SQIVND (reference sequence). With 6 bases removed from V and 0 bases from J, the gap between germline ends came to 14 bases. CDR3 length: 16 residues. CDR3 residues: CASSPLGFSTNEKLFF. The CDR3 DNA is TGTGCCAGTAGCCCGCTAGGTTTTTCAACTAATGAAAAACTGTTTTTT.

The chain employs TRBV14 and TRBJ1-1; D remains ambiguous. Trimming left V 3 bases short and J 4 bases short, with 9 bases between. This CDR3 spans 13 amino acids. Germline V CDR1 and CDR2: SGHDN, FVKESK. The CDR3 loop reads CASSQQVGTEAFF. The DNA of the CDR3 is TGTGCCAGCAGCCAGCAGGTGGGCACTGAAGCTTTCTTT.

The CDR3 loop reads CASSLGGHNTEAFF. The CDR3 region has the DNA TGTGCCAGCAGCTTGGGGGGGCACAACACTGAAGCTTTCTTT. This chain uses TRBV7-9 with TRBJ1-1, with D perhaps matching TRBD1 (6 bases). The CDR3 is made up of 14 amino acids. CDR1 and CDR2 from the germline V gene are SEHNR and FQNEAQ (reference sequence). Between the trimmed V and J ends, which lost 3 bases and 2 bases, there was a span of 10 bases.

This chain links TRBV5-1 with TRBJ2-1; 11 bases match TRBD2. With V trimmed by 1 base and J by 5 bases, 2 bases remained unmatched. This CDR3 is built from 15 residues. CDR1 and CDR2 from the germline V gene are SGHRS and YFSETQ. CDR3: CASSLTSGSHNEQFF. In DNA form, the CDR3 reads TGCGCCAGCAGCTTGACTAGCGGGAGCCACAATGAGCAGTTCTTC.

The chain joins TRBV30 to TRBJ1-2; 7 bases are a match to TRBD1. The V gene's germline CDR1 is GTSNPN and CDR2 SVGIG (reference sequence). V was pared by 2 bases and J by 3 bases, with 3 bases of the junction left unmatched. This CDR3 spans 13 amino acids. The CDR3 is CAWSPDRDYGYTF. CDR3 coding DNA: TGTGCCTGGAGTCCCGACAGGGACTATGGCTACACCTTC. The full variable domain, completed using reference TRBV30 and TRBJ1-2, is SQTIHQWPATLVQPVGSPLSLECTVEGTSNPNLYWYRQAAGRGLQLLFYSVGIGQISSEVPQNLSASRPQDRQFILSSKKLLLSDSGFYLCAWSPDRDYGYTFGSGTRLTVV.

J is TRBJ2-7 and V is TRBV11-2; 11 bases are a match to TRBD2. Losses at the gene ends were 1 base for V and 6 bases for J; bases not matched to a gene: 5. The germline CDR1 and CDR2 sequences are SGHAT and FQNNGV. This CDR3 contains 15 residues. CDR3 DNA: TGTGCCAGCAGCTTAGGACTAGCGGGGCCGGGCGAGCAGTACTTC. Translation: CASSLGLAGPGEQYF.

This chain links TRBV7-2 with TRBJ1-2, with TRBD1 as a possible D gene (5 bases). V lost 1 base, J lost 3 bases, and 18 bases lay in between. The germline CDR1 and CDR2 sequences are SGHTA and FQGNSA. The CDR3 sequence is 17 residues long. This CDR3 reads CASSLGPRGGGDYGYTF. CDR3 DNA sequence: TGTGCCAGCAGCTTAGGCCCGAGGGGTGGGGGGGACTATGGCTACACCTTC.

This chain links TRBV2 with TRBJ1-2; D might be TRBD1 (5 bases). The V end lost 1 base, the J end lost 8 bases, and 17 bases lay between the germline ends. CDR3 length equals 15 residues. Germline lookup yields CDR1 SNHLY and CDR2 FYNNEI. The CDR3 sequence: CASSEEGVGTRGYTF. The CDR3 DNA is TGTGCCAGCAGTGAAGAAGGAGTAGGGACTAGAGGCTACACCTTC.

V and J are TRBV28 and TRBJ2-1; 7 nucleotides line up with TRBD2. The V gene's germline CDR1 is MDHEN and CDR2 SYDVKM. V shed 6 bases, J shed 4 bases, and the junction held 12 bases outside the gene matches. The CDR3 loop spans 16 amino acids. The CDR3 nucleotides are TGTGCCAGCAGACCTCCACTAGCGACCTCATACAATGAGCAGTTCTTC. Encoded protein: CASRPPLATSYNEQFF. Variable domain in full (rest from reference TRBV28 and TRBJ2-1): DVKVTQSSRYLVKRTGEKVFLECVQDMDHENMFWYRQDPGLGLRLIYFSYDVKMKEKGDIPEGYSVSREKKERFSLILESASTNQTSMYLCASRPPLATSYNEQFFGPGTRLTVL.

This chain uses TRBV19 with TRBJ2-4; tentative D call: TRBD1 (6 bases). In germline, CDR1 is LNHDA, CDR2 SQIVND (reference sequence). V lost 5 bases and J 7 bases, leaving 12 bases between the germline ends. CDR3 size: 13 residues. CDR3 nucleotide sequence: TGTGCCAGTAGTCTGGCAGGGGCCAACATTCAGTACTTC. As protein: CASSLAGANIQYF.

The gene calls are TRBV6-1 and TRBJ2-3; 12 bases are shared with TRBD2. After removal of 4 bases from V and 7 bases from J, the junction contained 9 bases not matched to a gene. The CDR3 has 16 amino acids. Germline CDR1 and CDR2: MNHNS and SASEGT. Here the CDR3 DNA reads TGTGCCAGCAGTGCCCCTAGCGGGAGGGCCCCGAATACGCAGTATTTT. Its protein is CASSAPSGRAPNTQYF.

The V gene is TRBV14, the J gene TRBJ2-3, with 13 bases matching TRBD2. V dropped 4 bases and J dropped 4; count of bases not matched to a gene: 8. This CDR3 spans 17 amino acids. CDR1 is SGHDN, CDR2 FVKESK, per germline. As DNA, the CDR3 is TGTGCCAGCAGCCGCCTATGGACTAGCGGGAGACCAGATACGCAGTATTTT. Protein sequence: CASSRLWTSGRPDTQYF.

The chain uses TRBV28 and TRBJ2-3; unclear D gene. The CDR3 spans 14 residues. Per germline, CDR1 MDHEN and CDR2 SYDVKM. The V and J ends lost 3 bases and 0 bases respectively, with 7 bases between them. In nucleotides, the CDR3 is TGTGCCAGCAGTTTGAGGTCTAGCACAGATACGCAGTATTTT. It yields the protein CASSLRSSTDTQYF.

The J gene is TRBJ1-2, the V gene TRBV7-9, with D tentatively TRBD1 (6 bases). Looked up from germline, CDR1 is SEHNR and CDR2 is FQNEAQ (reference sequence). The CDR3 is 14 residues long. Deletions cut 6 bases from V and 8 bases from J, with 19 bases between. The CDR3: CASSPTRGAEGYTF. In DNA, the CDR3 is TGTGCCAGCAGTCCCACCAGGGGCGCAGAAGGCTACACCTTC.

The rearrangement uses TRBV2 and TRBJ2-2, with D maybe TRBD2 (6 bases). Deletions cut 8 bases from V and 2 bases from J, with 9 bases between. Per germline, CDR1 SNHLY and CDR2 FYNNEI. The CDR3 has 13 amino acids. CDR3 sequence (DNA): TGTGCCAGCGGGCGGGACAACACCGGGGAGCTGTTTTTT. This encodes CASGRDNTGELFF.

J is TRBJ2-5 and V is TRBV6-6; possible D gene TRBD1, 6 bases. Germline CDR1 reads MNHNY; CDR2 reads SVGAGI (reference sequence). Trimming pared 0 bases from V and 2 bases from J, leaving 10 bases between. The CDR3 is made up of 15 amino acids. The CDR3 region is CASSYSRQGQETQYF. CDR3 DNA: TGTGCCAGCAGTTACTCGAGGCAGGGGCAAGAGACCCAGTACTTC.

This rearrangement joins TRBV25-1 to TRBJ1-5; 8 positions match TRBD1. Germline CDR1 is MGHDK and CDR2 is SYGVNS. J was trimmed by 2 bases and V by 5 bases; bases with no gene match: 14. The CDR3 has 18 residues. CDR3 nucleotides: TGTGCCAGCAGTTTTTTTGACAGGGGTCCCTGTTGCAATCAGCCCCAGCATTTT. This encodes CASSFFDRGPCCNQPQHF.

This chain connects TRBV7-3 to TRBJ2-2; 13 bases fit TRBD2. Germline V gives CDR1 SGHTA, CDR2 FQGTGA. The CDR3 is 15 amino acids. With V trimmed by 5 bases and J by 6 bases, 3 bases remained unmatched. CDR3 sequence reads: CASSPTSGRAGELFF. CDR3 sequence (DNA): TGTGCCAGCAGCCCTACTAGCGGGAGGGCCGGGGAGCTGTTTTTT.

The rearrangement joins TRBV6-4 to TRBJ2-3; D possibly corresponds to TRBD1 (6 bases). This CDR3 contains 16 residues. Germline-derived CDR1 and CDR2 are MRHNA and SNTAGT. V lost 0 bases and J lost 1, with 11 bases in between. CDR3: CASSDSEQGGTDTQYF. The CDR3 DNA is TGTGCCAGCAGTGACTCAGAACAGGGTGGCACAGATACGCAGTATTTT.